Listed below are T cell receptor beta chains from one sample, sequenced in a study of cytomegalovirus exposure and HLA in healthy donors. Clones were sequenced by immunoSEQ multiplex PCR, and TCRdb holds only the in-frame ones, with some missing. Here the sample spans over 110,000 clones, 79% being singletons. Sequenced input: PBMCs. The receptor set was obtained from a female donor in good health and CMV-seronegative. Each CDR3 is given with its conserved first and last residue. A D gene is named only where the DNA matches it firmly. Expanded clones get a size class; other rows say once, few or many, or leave the size out.

j_call | clone_size | d_call | v_call | cdr3_aa | cdr3_nt
TRBJ1-1 | - | - | TRBV7-2 | CASSPSAGNTEAFF | TGTGCCAGCAGCCCATCTGCAGGGAACACTGAAGCTTTCTTT
TRBJ1-2 | once | - | TRBV5-4 | CASSLDRFITF | TGTGCCAGCAGCTTGGACAGGTTCATCACCTTC
TRBJ2-5 | - | TRBD1 | TRBV7-9 | CASSRRLTGEETQYF | TGTGCCAGCAGCCGTCGACTCACAGGGGAAGAGACCCAGTACTTC
TRBJ1-1 | - | - | TRBV28 | CASRYAGLNTEAFF | TGTGCCAGCAGATATGCAGGGCTGAACACTGAAGCTTTCTTT
TRBJ1-1 | few | TRBD1 | TRBV29-1 | CSGRQGYTEAFF | TGCAGCGGCCGACAGGGGTACACTGAAGCTTTCTTT
TRBJ2-7 | - | TRBD2 | TRBV27 | CASSFTSGYEQYF | TGTGCCAGCAGTTTTACTAGCGGGTACGAGCAGTACTTC
TRBJ1-1 | few | - | TRBV5-1 | CASSLVRLSNTEAFF | TGCGCCAGCAGCTTGGTTCGGTTATCGAACACTGAAGCTTTCTTT
TRBJ1-3 | few | TRBD1 | TRBV2 | CAGRQGLGNTIYF | TGTGCCGGGCGACAGGGGCTTGGAAACACCATATATTTT
TRBJ1-2 | - | TRBD1 | TRBV28 | CASRSPGQGEKDGYTF | TGTGCCAGCAGGTCGCCGGGACAGGGAGAAAAGGATGGCTACACCTTC
TRBJ2-5 | - | - | TRBV11-3 | CASSPPAGETQYF | TGTGCCAGCAGCCCCCCGGCAGGAGAGACCCAGTACTTC
TRBJ2-1 | - | TRBD2 | TRBV7-9 | CASSLPPRLAGLQNEQFF | TGTGCCAGCAGCTTACCACCGAGATTAGCGGGACTCCAGAATGAGCAGTTCTTC
TRBJ2-7 | - | - | TRBV7-9 | CASSLGGQIIYEQYF | TGTGCCAGCAGCTTAGGCGGACAGATAATCTACGAGCAGTACTTC
TRBJ2-5 | - | TRBD1 | TRBV6-5 | CASRYRGTETQYF | TGTGCCAGCAGGTACAGGGGCACGGAGACCCAGTACTTC
TRBJ2-3 | - | - | TRBV7-8 | CASSFTIAGLTDTQYF | TGTGCCAGCAGCTTCACCATAGCAGGACTTACAGATACGCAGTATTTT
TRBJ1-1 | - | - | TRBV30 | CAWSVQGNTEAFF | TGTGCCTGGAGTGTTCAGGGAAACACTGAAGCTTTCTTT
TRBJ1-3 | - | - | TRBV14 | CASSQDRNTIYF | TGTGCCAGCAGCCAAGATAGAAACACCATATATTTT
TRBJ2-5 | - | TRBD2 | TRBV5-5 | CAAGGTSETQYF | TGTGCCGCCGGGGGGACTAGCGAGACCCAGTACTTC
TRBJ2-1 | few | - | TRBV2 | CASSPGRTYNEQFF | TGTGCCAGCAGTCCTGGGAGGACTTACAATGAGCAGTTCTTC
TRBJ1-6 | - | TRBD1 | TRBV11-2 | CASSPSSDRGSPLHF | TGTGCCAGCAGCCCTAGCTCGGACAGGGGTTCACCCCTCCACTTT
TRBJ2-3 | - | - | TRBV4-3 | CASSQDPGLTDTQYF | TGCGCCAGCAGCCAAGATCCAGGGTTGACAGATACGCAGTATTTT
TRBJ1-6 | - | - | TRBV7-9 | CASSESTGISPLHF | TGTGCCAGCAGCGAATCCACAGGGATTTCACCCCTCCACTTT
TRBJ2-3 | few | - | TRBV4-3 | CASSQDRGSSTDTQYF | TGCGCCAGCAGCCAAGATCGCGGGTCTAGCACAGATACGCAGTATTTT
TRBJ2-1 | - | TRBD2 | TRBV27 | CASSPYVLAGGQNEQFF | TGTGCCAGCAGCCCTTATGTACTAGCGGGGGGGCAAAATGAGCAGTTCTTC
TRBJ2-7 | once | - | TRBV7-2 | CASSLDRRFSYEQYF | TGTGCCAGCAGCTTAGACAGGCGATTCTCCTACGAGCAGTACTTC
TRBJ2-5 | few | - | TRBV6-6 | CASTPSLGGSSETQYF | TGTGCCAGCACCCCCTCCCTCGGGGGAAGTTCCGAGACCCAGTACTTC
TRBJ2-7 | - | TRBD2 | TRBV4-3 | CASSQEPGTTSYEQYF | TGCGCCAGCAGCCAAGAACCCGGGACTACATCCTACGAGCAGTACTTC
TRBJ2-1 | - | - | TRBV4-3 | CASSQSRGSSYNEQFF | TGCGCCAGCAGCCAATCCCGGGGGAGCTCCTACAATGAGCAGTTCTTC
TRBJ2-5 | - | TRBD2 | TRBV10-3 | CAISVDRVASGSRETQYF | TGTGCCATCAGCGTAGACAGGGTGGCTAGCGGGAGCCGTGAGACCCAGTACTTC
TRBJ2-3 | - | TRBD2 | TRBV7-8 | CASSLAIGTRVSSDTQYF | TGTGCCAGCAGCTTAGCGATTGGGACTAGGGTCAGTTCCGATACGCAGTATTTT
TRBJ1-1 | - | - | TRBV18 | CASSPNEGVRTEAFF | TGTGCCAGCTCACCCAACGAGGGCGTAAGGACTGAAGCTTTCTTT
TRBJ1-2 | - | - | TRBV15 | CATSRGRLNYGYTF | TGTGCCACCAGCAGAGGCAGACTTAACTATGGCTACACCTTC
TRBJ1-4 | - | - | TRBV5-6 | CASSRTAWGTNEKLFF | TGTGCCAGCAGCCGGACAGCCTGGGGTACTAATGAAAAACTGTTTTTT
TRBJ1-5 | - | - | TRBV7-2 | CASSPLNVPQPQHF | TGTGCCAGCAGCCCCCTAAATGTCCCCCAGCCCCAGCATTTT
TRBJ2-1 | - | TRBD2 | TRBV2 | CASSGWAGGVDEQFF | TGTGCCAGCAGTGGCTGGGCGGGAGGGGTCGATGAGCAGTTCTTC
TRBJ1-2 | - | - | TRBV2 | CASSADRSGYTF | TGTGCCAGCAGTGCTGACAGATCGGGCTACACCTTC
TRBJ1-1 | - | - | TRBV5-6 | CASSLGQRNTEAFF | TGTGCCAGCAGCTTGGGACAGCGGAACACTGAAGCTTTCTTT
TRBJ2-7 | - | TRBD2 | TRBV7-2 | CASSLDLLAGGYEQYF | TGTGCCAGCAGCTTAGACCTGCTAGCGGGGGGATACGAGCAGTACTTC
TRBJ1-3 | - | TRBD1 | TRBV7-2 | CASSLGTGGTLTIYF | TGTGCCAGCAGCTTGGGAACAGGGGGCACCCTCACCATATATTTT
TRBJ1-1 | - | - | TRBV10-3 | CAISDGTTSQAFF | TGTGCCATCAGTGATGGGACAACCAGTCAAGCTTTCTTT
TRBJ1-1 | - | - | TRBV13 | CASWDRGTEAFF | TGTGCCAGCTGGGATAGGGGGACTGAAGCTTTCTTT
TRBJ2-5 | - | - | TRBV27 | CASSLSIGTRQETQYF | TGTGCCAGCAGTTTATCGATCGGGACACGACAAGAGACCCAGTACTTC
TRBJ2-3 | - | - | TRBV5-6 | CASKGLSLDTQYF | TGTGCCAGCAAGGGACTCTCTCTGGATACGCAGTATTTT
TRBJ2-7 | - | TRBD1 | TRBV5-1 | CASSSGDRARDEQYF | TGCGCCAGCAGCTCGGGGGACAGGGCCAGGGACGAGCAGTACTTC
TRBJ2-7 | few | - | TRBV20-1 | CSAEQGYEQYF | TGCAGTGCTGAGCAGGGATACGAGCAGTACTTC
TRBJ2-1 | - | TRBD2 | TRBV2 | CASMELAGGGEQFF | TGTGCCAGCATGGAGCTAGCGGGGGGAGGTGAGCAGTTCTTC
TRBJ2-5 | - | TRBD1 | TRBV10-3 | CAISPDRGQETQYF | TGTGCCATCAGCCCCGACAGGGGCCAAGAGACCCAGTACTTC
TRBJ2-1 | - | - | TRBV7-9 | CASSSGEQFF | TGTGCCAGCAGCTCCGGGGAGCAGTTCTTC
TRBJ1-1 | - | - | TRBV11-2 | CASSFGGNEAFF | TGTGCCAGCAGCTTTGGGGGGAATGAAGCTTTCTTT
TRBJ2-5 | - | TRBD2 | TRBV9 | CASSGLGVLETQYF | TGTGCCAGCAGTGGACTAGGAGTCCTAGAGACCCAGTACTTC
TRBJ1-6 | few | - | TRBV6-5 | CASLRGDNSPLHF | TGTGCCAGCCTAAGGGGCGATAATTCACCCCTCCACTTT
TRBJ1-2 | - | - | TRBV19 | CASNPGERYGYTF | TGTGCCAGTAATCCGGGAGAGAGGTATGGCTACACCTTC
TRBJ2-7 | - | - | TRBV29-1 | CSVAEQTYEQYF | TGCAGCGTTGCCGAACAAACCTACGAGCAGTACTTC
TRBJ2-7 | - | - | TRBV11-3 | CASSLLSYEQYF | TGTGCCAGCAGCCTACTCTCCTACGAGCAGTACTTC